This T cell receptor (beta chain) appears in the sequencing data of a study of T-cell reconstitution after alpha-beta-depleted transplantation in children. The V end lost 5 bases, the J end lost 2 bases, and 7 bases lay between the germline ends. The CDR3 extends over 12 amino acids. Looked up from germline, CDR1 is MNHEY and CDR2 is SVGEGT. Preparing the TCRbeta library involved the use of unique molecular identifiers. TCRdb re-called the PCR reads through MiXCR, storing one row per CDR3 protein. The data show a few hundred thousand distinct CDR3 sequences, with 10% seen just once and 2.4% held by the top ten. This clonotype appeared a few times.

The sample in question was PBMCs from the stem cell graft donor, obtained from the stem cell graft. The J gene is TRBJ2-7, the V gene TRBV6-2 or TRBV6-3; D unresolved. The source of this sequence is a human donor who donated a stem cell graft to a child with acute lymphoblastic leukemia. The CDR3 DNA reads TGTGCCAGCAGTAAGACCGCCTACGAGCAGTACTTC. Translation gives CASSKTAYEQYF.